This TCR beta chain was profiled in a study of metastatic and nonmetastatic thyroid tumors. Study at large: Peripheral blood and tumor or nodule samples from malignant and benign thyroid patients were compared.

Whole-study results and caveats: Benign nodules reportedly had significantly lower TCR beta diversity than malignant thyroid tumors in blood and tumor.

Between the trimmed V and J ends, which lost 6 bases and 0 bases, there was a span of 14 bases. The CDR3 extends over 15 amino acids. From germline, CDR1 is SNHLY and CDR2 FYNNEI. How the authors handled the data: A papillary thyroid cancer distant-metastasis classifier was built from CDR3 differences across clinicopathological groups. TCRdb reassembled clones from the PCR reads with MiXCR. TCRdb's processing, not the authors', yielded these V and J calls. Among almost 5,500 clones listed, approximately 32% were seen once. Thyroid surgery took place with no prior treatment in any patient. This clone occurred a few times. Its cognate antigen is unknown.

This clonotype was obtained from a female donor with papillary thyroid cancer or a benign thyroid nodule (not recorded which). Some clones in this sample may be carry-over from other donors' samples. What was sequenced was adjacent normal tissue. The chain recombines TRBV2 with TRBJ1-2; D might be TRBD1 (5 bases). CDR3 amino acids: CASRGEGAANYGYTF. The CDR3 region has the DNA TGTGCCAGCAGGGGGGAAGGGGCAGCTAACTATGGCTACACCTTC.